These 21 T cell receptor beta chains share one sample of origin, sequenced in a study of CXCR3 chemokines and chemotherapy response in bladder cancer. TCRdb analysed the PCR reads with MiXCR anew, one entry per CDR3 protein. The data hold 3,000 to 3,500 distinct CDR3 sequences, with roughly 27% observed a single time. The sample was acquired from a patient whose treatment included neoadjuvant chemotherapy. Receptors originate from a human donor with bladder cancer that did not respond to neoadjuvant chemotherapy.

This clonotype is medium-sized in the sample. The chain combines TRBV5-4 with TRBJ1-2; 10 bases are shared with TRBD1. Looked up from germline, CDR1 is SGHNT and CDR2 is YYREEE (reference sequence). V trimming: 4 bases; J trimming: 0 bases; junction bases outside the gene matches: 12. The CDR3 extends over 18 amino acids. The CDR3 DNA is TGTGCCAGCAGCCGGGGGTTGGTCGGACAGGGGGCTAACTATGGCTACACCTTC. Translation gives CASSRGLVGQGANYGYTF.

Many counts were recorded for this clonotype. The V and J genes are TRBV11-2 and TRBJ2-1, with 7 bases identical to TRBD1. Per germline, CDR1 SGHAT and CDR2 FQNNGV. The CDR3 extends over 14 amino acids. The J segment lost 4 bases and the V segment lost 5 bases, leaving 5 bases of the junction unmatched. Here the CDR3 reads CASSPGQAYNEQFF. The CDR3 nucleotides read TGTGCCAGCAGCCCCGGACAGGCTTACAATGAGCAGTTCTTC.

This clonotype was found many times. The chain has TRBV18 and TRBJ2-5; possible D gene TRBD1, 6 bases. This CDR3 has 13 amino acids. V was pared by 5 bases and J by 1 base, with 8 bases between. CDR1 and CDR2 (germline): KGHSH, LQKENI. In nucleotides, the CDR3 is TGTGCCAGCTCAGGGGGCAGCCAAGAGACCCAGTACTTC. It codes for CASSGGSQETQYF.

This clonotype was seen more than once but under ten times. The chain links TRBV19 to TRBJ2-3; 13 nucleotides match TRBD2. This CDR3 contains 17 residues. Germline trimming cut 5 bases from V and 1 base from J; bases unmatched to any gene: 6. Germline lookup yields CDR1 LNHDA and CDR2 SQIVND (reference sequence). The CDR3 bases are TGTGCCAGTAGTTACGGACTAGCGGGGGCGCGCACAGATACGCAGTATTTT. As protein: CASSYGLAGARTDTQYF.

This clonotype counts as medium-sized. The rearrangement uses TRBV27 and TRBJ1-5; D unresolved. Trimming took 0 bases from V and 1 from J, leaving 7 bases between them. The V gene's germline CDR1 is MNHEY and CDR2 SMNVEV (reference sequence). This CDR3 has 15 amino acids. The DNA of the CDR3 is TGTGCCAGCAGTTTATCGGACGTGAGCAATCAGCCCCAGCATTTT. Translation gives CASSLSDVSNQPQHF.

This clonotype is termed medium-sized. The V call is TRBV7-2, the J call TRBJ2-1; D gene ambiguous. The CDR3 extends over 12 amino acids. Trimming cost V 2 bases and J 10 bases, with 9 bases left between them. Germline lookup yields CDR1 SGHTA and CDR2 FQGNSA. CDR3 sequence: CASSLKPPEQFF. Written as DNA, the CDR3 is TGTGCCAGCAGCTTAAAGCCCCCGGAGCAGTTCTTC.

About this clonotype itself: The DNA is omitted, as the CDR3 cannot be located on it reliably, and the CDR3 follows TCRdb's listing. The gene calls are TRBV19 and TRBJ2-2; the D segment call TRBD1 is taken from the table without a DNA check. Germline lookup yields CDR1 LNHDA and CDR2 SQIVND (reference sequence). The CDR3 contains 22 residues when both ends are counted. The CDR3 protein is CASSIRGSGANVLTFGAGELFF.

By share, this clonotype counts as medium-sized. This rearrangement joins TRBV19 to TRBJ2-3; 7 positions match TRBD2. Germline trimming cut 4 bases from V and 2 bases from J; bases unmatched to any gene: 3. CDR3 size: 14 residues. From germline, CDR1 is LNHDA and CDR2 SQIVND (reference sequence). Written as DNA, the CDR3 is TGTGCCAGTAGTAGGCTAGCGGCCACAGATACGCAGTATTTT. Translating it yields CASSRLAATDTQYF.

A note on this clonotype: A read error is the likely source, as a far larger clone sits one nucleotide away. This chain joins TRBV27 and TRBJ1-2; no reliable D call. The CDR3 is made up of 15 amino acids. The V gene's germline CDR1 is MNHEY and CDR2 SMNVEV (reference sequence). V shed 5 bases and J shed 4 bases, with 17 bases lying between them. The CDR3 sequence: CASSDYPNPVYGYTF. CDR3 in DNA: TGTGCCAGCAGTGACTACCCGAATCCCGTCTATGGCTACACCTTC.

This clonotype is labeled as medium-sized. This chain connects TRBV19 to TRBJ1-5; tentative D call: TRBD1 (5 bases). Trimming pared 4 bases from V and 2 bases from J, leaving 15 bases between. Germline-derived CDR1 and CDR2 are LNHDA and SQIVND (reference sequence). The CDR3 spans 16 residues. The CDR3: CASSSQGGSGNQPQHF. The CDR3 region has the DNA TGTGCCAGTAGTAGCCAGGGAGGTTCGGGCAATCAGCCCCAGCATTTT.

The chain joins TRBV6-2 or TRBV6-3 to TRBJ2-2; 9 positions match TRBD2. Unmatched junction bases numbered 10, after V lost 5 bases and J lost 6 bases. CDR1 and CDR2 from the germline V gene are MNHEY and SVGEGT. The length of the CDR3 is 16 residues. CDR3 amino acids: CASSLPTAGGAGELFF. The CDR3 DNA reads as TGTGCCAGCAGTCTCCCGACCGCGGGGGGGGCCGGGGAGCTGTTTTTT.

This clonotype is medium-sized by share. The CDR3 nucleotides read TGTGCCATCAGTGAGTCAGGAGGGACGGGAGCCAAAAACATTCAGTACTTC. Translation: CAISESGGTGAKNIQYF. The chain has TRBV10-3 and TRBJ2-4; possibly TRBD2 for D (6 bases). The CDR3 contains 17 residues. Per the germline V gene, CDR1 is ENHRY and CDR2 is SYGVKD. V shed 0 bases and J shed 0 bases, with 12 bases lying between them.

V usage is TRBV6-6 and J usage is TRBJ2-2; 9 nucleotides align to TRBD2. Germline values: CDR1 MNHNY, CDR2 SVGAGI (reference sequence). Germline trimming cut 2 bases from V and 4 bases from J; bases unmatched to any gene: 11. The CDR3 spans 18 residues. CDR3 amino acids: CASSYPTAGGAVTGELFF. In nucleotides, the CDR3 is TGTGCCAGCAGTTACCCGACCGCGGGGGGGGCCGTCACCGGGGAGCTGTTTTTT.

This clonotype was seen many times. The chain links TRBV20-1 to TRBJ1-5; D is ambiguous. V lost 5 bases and J lost 4, with 18 bases in between. The germline V gene has CDR1 DFQATT and CDR2 SNEGSKA (reference sequence). The length of the CDR3 is 15 residues. The CDR3 spells CSAGQAVGPNQPQHF. Written as DNA, the CDR3 is TGCAGTGCTGGCCAGGCGGTCGGTCCTAATCAGCCCCAGCATTTT.

This sequence joins TRBV10-3 and TRBJ1-3; D is uncertain. The CDR3 sequence is 18 residues long. Germline CDR1 reads ENHRY; CDR2 reads SYGVKD. V lost 0 bases, J lost 4 bases, and 19 bases lay in between. The CDR3 bases are TGTGCCATCAGTGAGTCGACTTCGGACCCCGGGATCGGAAACACCATATATTTT. It specifies CAISESTSDPGIGNTIYF.

This clonotype was counted many times. The rearrangement links TRBV11-2 to TRBJ1-4; TRBD1 matches at 8 bases. The CDR3 contains 19 residues. Trimming at V came to 5 bases and at J to 7 bases, leaving 21 bases not matched to a gene. Germline assignment: CDR1 SGHAT and CDR2 FQNNGV. CDR3 residues: CASSTKSTGATGIGEKLFF. In nucleotides, the CDR3 is TGTGCCAGCAGCACTAAATCGACAGGGGCCACGGGTATAGGTGAAAAACTGTTTTTT.

This clonotype has a count of ten or more. The V and J genes are TRBV5-5 and TRBJ2-1; no firm D call. The CDR3 spans 13 residues. Between the trimmed V and J ends, which lost 0 bases and 5 bases, there was a span of 6 bases. The germline CDR1 and CDR2 sequences are SGHKS and YYEKEE (reference sequence). The CDR3 region is CASSLVRHNEQFF. Here the CDR3 DNA reads TGTGCCAGCAGCTTGGTACGCCACAATGAGCAGTTCTTC.

This clonotype was recorded many times. The chain combines TRBV6-2 or TRBV6-3 with TRBJ2-4; either TRBD1 or TRBD2 may supply D (5 bases each). The CDR3 consists of 16 residues. Trimming left V 7 bases short and J 1 base short, with 17 bases between. Per the germline V gene, CDR1 is MNHEY and CDR2 is SVGEGT. Written as DNA, the CDR3 is TGTGCCAGCACCACTGGGGGTACTCGGGCCAAAAACATTCAGTACTTC. This encodes CASTTGGTRAKNIQYF.

As concerns this clonotype: This likely came from a read error, as a far larger clone is one base away. This CDR3 fails to terminate in the conserved phenylalanine or tryptophan, so it likely reflects a read error. The CDR3 loop is CASRQGPQNTGELFL. As DNA, the CDR3 is TGTGCCAGCAGACAGGGACCGCAGAACACCGGGGAGCTGTTTTTG. The chain is built from TRBV6-2 or TRBV6-3 and TRBJ2-2; tentatively, D is TRBD1 (6 bases). Germline V lookup: CDR1 MNHEY, CDR2 SVGEGT. Deletions cut 6 bases from V and 1 base from J, with 12 bases between. CDR3 length: 15 residues.

In its sample, this clonotype is medium-sized. The rearrangement uses TRBV12-3 or TRBV12-4 and TRBJ1-6, with D possibly being TRBD1 (5 bases). The V end lost 5 bases, the J end lost 9 bases, and 11 bases lay between the germline ends. CDR3 size: 13 residues. The CDR3 loop is CASSLQGGSPLHF. The CDR3 DNA reads TGTGCCAGCAGTCTTCAGGGCGGTTCACCCCTCCACTTT.

A note on this clonotype: Given a far larger clone just one base away, this is likely a sequencing read error. The V call is TRBV7-9, the J call TRBJ2-1; D unclear. CDR3 length: 12 amino acids. Trimming removed 5 bases at V and 10 bases at J, with 12 bases between. CDR1 is SEHNR, CDR2 FQNEAQ, per germline (reference sequence). The CDR3 nucleotides read TGTGCCAGCAGCGTCAGTGGATACGAGCAGTTCTTC. Its protein product is CASSVSGYEQFF.